Listed below are T cell receptor beta chains from one sample, sequenced in a study of blood T cells in healthy people across ages. TCRdb reprocessed the 5' RACE reads via MiXCR and lists one record per CDR3 protein. The table shows about 1 million distinct CDR3 sequences, with over 35% occurring only once. The source material was blood. These receptors were obtained from an older woman in good health. CDR3s include the opening cysteine and the closing phenylalanine or tryptophan. A D gene is named only where the DNA matches it firmly. Expanded clones are given a class, and other clones once, few, many or no size at all.

-	TRBJ2-7	-	TRBV28	CAGTLGTAAYEQYF	TGTGCCGGCACCTTGGGGACCGCAGCCTACGAGCAGTACTTC
few	TRBJ2-3	-	TRBV6-1	CASSEGAGRTDTQYF	TGTGCCAGCAGTGAAGGGGCCGGGCGCACAGATACGCAGTATTTT
-	TRBJ1-1	-	TRBV18	CASSANRVNTEAFF	TGTGCCAGCTCAGCTAACAGGGTGAACACTGAAGCTTTCTTT
few	TRBJ1-5	-	TRBV2	CASSEVEAYNQPQHF	TGTGCCAGCAGTGAAGTGGAGGCTTACAATCAGCCCCAGCATTTT
-	TRBJ2-7	-	TRBV5-1	CASSLELRDKEDEQYF	TGCGCCAGCAGCTTGGAGTTGCGGGACAAGGAGGACGAGCAGTACTTC
-	TRBJ2-5	TRBD2	TRBV12-3/TRBV12-4	CASSPQAGAYNEQYF	TGTGCCAGCAGTCCCCAAGCGGGAGCGTACAATGAGCAGTACTTC
-	TRBJ2-3	TRBD2	TRBV2	CASKGEGPSTDTQYF	TGTGCCAGCAAAGGGGAGGGACCTAGCACAGATACGCAGTATTTT
once	TRBJ1-1	TRBD1	TRBV29-1	CSVVTGGYTEAFF	TGCAGCGTCGTGACAGGGGGCTACACTGAAGCTTTCTTT
-	TRBJ2-7	-	TRBV4-1	CASSQFPDSSYEQYF	TGCGCCAGCAGCCAATTCCCGGATAGCTCCTACGAGCAGTACTTC
-	TRBJ1-2	TRBD1	TRBV30	CAWNRDSPYGYTF	TGTGCCTGGAACCGGGACAGCCCCTATGGCTACACCTTC
-	TRBJ2-1	-	TRBV18	CASSPAGPQFF	TGTGCCAGCTCACCAGCAGGGCCGCAGTTCTTC
few	TRBJ2-1	-	TRBV29-1	CSVVRLNSYNEQFF	TGCAGCGTTGTACGGCTTAACTCCTACAATGAGCAGTTCTTC
few	TRBJ2-1	-	TRBV10-3	CAISLDSSYNEQFF	TGTGCCATCAGTCTAGACTCCTCCTACAATGAGCAGTTCTTC
-	TRBJ1-2	-	TRBV20-1	CSAREGTNYGYTF	TGCAGTGCTAGAGAAGGAACTAACTATGGCTACACCTTC
-	TRBJ2-7	-	TRBV2	CASMGSGGVRAREQYF	TGTGCCAGCATGGGGAGCGGTGGGGTCCGAGCTAGGGAGCAGTACTTC
-	TRBJ2-1	TRBD2	TRBV5-4	CASSLPRTSGRVLDNEQFF	TGTGCCAGCAGCCTTCCTCGGACTAGCGGGAGGGTCCTAGACAATGAGCAGTTCTTC
-	TRBJ2-3	TRBD2	TRBV10-1	CASSDPGGPEDTQYF	TGCGCCAGCAGTGATCCGGGAGGGCCAGAGGACACGCAGTATTTT
-	TRBJ1-2	-	TRBV29-1	CSALPEGAHYGYTF	TGCAGCGCCCTCCCCGAAGGGGCGCACTATGGCTACACCTTC
few	TRBJ2-1	-	TRBV2	CASSEAAGASEQFF	TGTGCCAGCAGTGAAGCGGCGGGGGCGAGTGAGCAGTTCTTC
once	TRBJ1-3	-	TRBV6-5	CASSYTGGDLVSGNTIYF	TGTGCCAGCAGTTACACCGGGGGGGACCTCGTCTCTGGAAACACCATATATTTT
-	TRBJ2-7	-	TRBV10-3	CAISDAAPPAYEQYF	TGTGCCATCAGTGACGCAGCGCCTCCCGCCTACGAGCAGTACTTC
once	TRBJ2-1	TRBD1	TRBV12-5	CASGLVVRGPYNEQFF	TGTGCTAGTGGTTTGGTTGTTAGGGGGCCTTACAATGAGCAGTTCTTC
-	TRBJ2-1	TRBD2	TRBV27	CASSPGTSGFNEQFF	TGTGCCAGCAGCCCCGGGACTAGCGGCTTCAATGAGCAGTTCTTC
few	TRBJ1-1	-	TRBV27	CASNARGGLNTEAFF	TGTGCCAGCAACGCCCGGGGGGGTTTGAACACTGAAGCTTTCTTT
-	TRBJ2-5	-	TRBV6-5	CASRLRDGKREQYF	TGTGCCAGCAGGCTTCGGGACGGCAAGAGGGAGCAGTACTTC
few	TRBJ2-3	-	TRBV13	CASSSSPASTDTQYF	TGTGCCAGCAGCTCCTCCCCCGCTAGCACAGATACGCAGTATTTT
few	TRBJ2-7	-	TRBV3-1	CASSQGRWGVEQYF	TGTGCCAGCAGCCAAGGGCGGTGGGGGGTCGAGCAGTACTTC
once	TRBJ1-2	-	TRBV5-1	CASSLAPPQGTGGYTF	TGCGCCAGCAGCTTGGCGCCACCACAGGGAACTGGTGGCTACACCTTC
-	TRBJ2-1	-	TRBV24-1	CATRGLGGAGEQFF	TGTGCCACCAGGGGACTGGGTGGGGCGGGAGAGCAGTTCTTC
-	TRBJ2-5	-	TRBV6-5	CASSYFPGRGSVETQYF	TGTGCCAGCAGTTACTTCCCGGGACGGGGCTCAGTGGAGACCCAGTACTTC
many	TRBJ2-7	TRBD1	TRBV5-5	CASSVGQGDTYEQYF	TGTGCCAGCAGCGTCGGACAGGGGGATACCTACGAGCAGTACTTC
-	TRBJ2-1	TRBD2	TRBV27	CASMVLGFRREHNEQFF	TGTGCCAGCATGGTTCTAGGGTTCCGGCGGGAGCACAATGAGCAGTTCTTC
-	TRBJ2-7	-	TRBV2	CATSNSIGKPYEQYF	TGTGCCACTTCGAATTCTATCGGGAAGCCCTACGAGCAGTACTTC
few	TRBJ2-5	-	TRBV7-2	CASSLARFTQETQYF	TGTGCCAGCAGCTTAGCTCGTTTCACCCAAGAGACCCAGTACTTC
-	TRBJ1-6	TRBD1	TRBV15	CATSIPTSGTGGFSPLHF	TGTGCCACCAGCATCCCCACCTCCGGGACAGGGGGCTTTTCACCCCTCCACTTT
-	TRBJ2-7	TRBD1	TRBV6-5	CASSYSGQGMDERYF	TGTGCCAGCAGTTACTCGGGACAGGGAATGGACGAGCGGTACTTC
few	TRBJ2-1	-	TRBV4-2	CASSQDLAGNEQFF	TGTGCCAGCAGCCAAGATCTTGCCGGTAATGAGCAGTTCTTC
-	TRBJ2-1	TRBD1	TRBV11-2	CASSLDTATGGNINEQFF	TGTGCCAGCAGCTTAGATACCGCGACAGGGGGGAATATAAATGAGCAGTTCTTC
few	TRBJ2-3	TRBD2	TRBV15	CATSRGLAGPRTDTQYF	TGTGCCACCAGCAGGGGACTAGCGGGACCAAGGACAGATACGCAGTATTTT
-	TRBJ2-4	-	TRBV7-8	CASSAGAEEQYF	TGTGCCAGCAGCGCGGGGGCGGAGGAGCAGTACTTC
-	TRBJ1-3	TRBD1	TRBV9	CASSTRTGSSGNTIYF	TGTGCCAGCAGCACCCGGACAGGGAGCTCTGGAAACACCATATATTTT
few	TRBJ2-1	-	TRBV20-1	CSGERGSNEQFF	TGCAGTGGGGAGAGGGGTAGCAATGAGCAGTTCTTC
-	TRBJ2-3	-	TRBV7-3	CASSRKVSDTQYF	TGTGCCAGCAGCCGCAAGGTGTCAGATACGCAGTATTTT
few	TRBJ2-7	-	TRBV28	CASSSLTQPTSEQYF	TGTGCCAGCAGTTCCCTGACCCAACCAACTTCCGAGCAGTACTTC
-	TRBJ2-1	TRBD1	TRBV6-5	CASSATGDYNEQFF	TGTGCCAGCAGTGCCACAGGGGACTACAATGAGCAGTTCTTC
-	TRBJ2-1	TRBD2	TRBV6-1	CASSERTSGTNEQFF	TGTGCCAGCAGTGAACGGACTAGCGGGACGAATGAGCAGTTCTTC
-	TRBJ2-1	-	TRBV5-1	CASSLRREPLANEQFF	TGCGCCAGCAGCTTACGACGGGAGCCCCTCGCCAATGAGCAGTTCTTC
-	TRBJ2-7	TRBD2	TRBV28	CASSVLGLAGGGQYF	TGTGCCAGCAGTGTGCTGGGACTAGCGGGAGGAGGGCAGTACTTC
-	TRBJ1-6	-	TRBV3-1	CASSQDFGNSPLHF	TGTGCCAGCAGCCAAGACTTCGGTAATTCACCCCTCCACTTT
-	TRBJ2-7	-	TRBV27	CASTSRGDRQYF	TGTGCCAGCACTTCTCGCGGGGACAGACAGTACTTC
few	TRBJ2-7	TRBD2	TRBV29-1	CSGTSGASEQYF	TGCAGTGGGACTAGTGGGGCCTCCGAGCAGTACTTC
-	TRBJ1-5	-	TRBV5-1	CASSLAGPPGQPQHF	TGCGCCAGCAGCTTGGCGGGACCCCCCGGGCAGCCCCAGCATTTT
few	TRBJ1-5	-	TRBV6-4	CASSEVAGGSQPQHF	TGTGCCAGCAGTGAGGTGGCGGGGGGCAGTCAGCCCCAGCATTTT
-	TRBJ2-4	TRBD1	TRBV7-8	CASSLEGTGSPTEQYF	TGTGCCAGCAGCTTAGAGGGGACAGGTTCTCCTACAGAGCAGTACTTC
-	TRBJ2-2	TRBD2	TRBV13	CASSQSGANTGELFF	TGTGCCAGCAGCCAAAGCGGGGCGAACACCGGGGAGCTGTTTTTT